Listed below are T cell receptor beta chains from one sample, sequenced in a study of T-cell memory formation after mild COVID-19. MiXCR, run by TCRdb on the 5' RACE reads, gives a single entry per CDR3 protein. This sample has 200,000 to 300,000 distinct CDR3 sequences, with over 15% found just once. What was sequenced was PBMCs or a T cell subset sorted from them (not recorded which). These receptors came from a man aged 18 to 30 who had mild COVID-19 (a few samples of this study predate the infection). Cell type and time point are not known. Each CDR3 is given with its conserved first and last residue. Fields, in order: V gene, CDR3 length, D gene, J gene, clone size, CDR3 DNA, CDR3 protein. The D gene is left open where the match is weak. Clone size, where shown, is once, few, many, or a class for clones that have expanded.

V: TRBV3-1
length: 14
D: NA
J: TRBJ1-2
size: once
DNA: TGTGCCAGCAGCCAAGAAGGCCAGGGGAATGGCTACACCTTC
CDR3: CASSQEGQGNGYTF

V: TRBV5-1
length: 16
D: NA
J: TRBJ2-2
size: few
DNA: TGCGCCAGCAGTCTGTACGGGGGGCAAAGCACCGGGGAGCTGTTTTTT
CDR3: CASSLYGGQSTGELFF

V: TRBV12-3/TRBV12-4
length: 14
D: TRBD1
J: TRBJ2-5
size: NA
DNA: TGTGCCAGCAGTGGGACAGAGGGACAAGAGACCCAGTACTTC
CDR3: CASSGTEGQETQYF

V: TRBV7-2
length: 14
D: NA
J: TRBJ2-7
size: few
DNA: TGTGCCAGCAGCTTAATCCCAGCTACCTACGAGCAGTACTTC
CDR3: CASSLIPATYEQYF

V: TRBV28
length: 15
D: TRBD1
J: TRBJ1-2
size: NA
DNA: TGTGCCAGCAGTCTCAGGGGGCCGCCCCGGCTTGGCTACACCTTC
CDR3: CASSLRGPPRLGYTF

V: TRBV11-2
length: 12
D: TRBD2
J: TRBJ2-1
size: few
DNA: TGTGCCAGCAGCTTCCTCGGGACTAGCGTTTTCTTC
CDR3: CASSFLGTSVFF

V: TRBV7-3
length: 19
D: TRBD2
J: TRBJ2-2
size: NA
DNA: TGTGCCAGCAGCTTAACCCCAGGACTAGCGGGGGAGAACACCGGGGAGCTGTTTTTT
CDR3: CASSLTPGLAGENTGELFF

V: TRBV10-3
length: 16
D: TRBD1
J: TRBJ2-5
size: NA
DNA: TGTGCCACTCTGAACTCGGGGACAGGGGGCCGAGAGACCCAGTACTTC
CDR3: CATLNSGTGGRETQYF

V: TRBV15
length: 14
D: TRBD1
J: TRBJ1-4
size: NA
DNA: TGTGCCACCAGCAGGGACAGGAGGAATGAAAAACTGTTTTTT
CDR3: CATSRDRRNEKLFF

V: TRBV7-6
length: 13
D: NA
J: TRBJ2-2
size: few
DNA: TGTGCCAGCAGCGGCCGAGGAAACGGGGAGCTGTTTTTT
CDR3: CASSGRGNGELFF

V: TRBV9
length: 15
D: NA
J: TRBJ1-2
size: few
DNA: TGTGCCAGCAGCCCCCGCGGACAGTCCTCCTATGGCTACACCTTC
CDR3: CASSPRGQSSYGYTF

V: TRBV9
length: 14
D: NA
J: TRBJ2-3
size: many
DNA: TGTGCCAGCAGCCTACGACAGAGCACAGATACGCAGTATTTT
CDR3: CASSLRQSTDTQYF

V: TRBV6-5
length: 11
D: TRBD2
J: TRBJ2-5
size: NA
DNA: TGTGCCAGCAGTTACCGGGGGGCCCAGTACTTC
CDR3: CASSYRGAQYF

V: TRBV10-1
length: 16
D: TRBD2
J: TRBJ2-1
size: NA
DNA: TGCGCCAGCAGTGAGTCGGGGACTAGCGAATACAATGAGCAGTTCTTC
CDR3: CASSESGTSEYNEQFF

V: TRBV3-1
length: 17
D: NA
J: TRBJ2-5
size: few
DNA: TGTGCCAGCAGACAAGATAAGGGCAGGCCCTACCAAGAGACCCAGTACTTC
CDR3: CASRQDKGRPYQETQYF

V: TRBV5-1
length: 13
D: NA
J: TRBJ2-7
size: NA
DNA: TGCGCCAGCACCCGACCACCGAGGGCCGAGCAGTACTTC
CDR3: CASTRPPRAEQYF

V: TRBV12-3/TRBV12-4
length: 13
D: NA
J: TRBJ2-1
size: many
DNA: TGTGCCAGCAGTCGGCCCCCGAGTAATGAGCAGTTCTTC
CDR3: CASSRPPSNEQFF

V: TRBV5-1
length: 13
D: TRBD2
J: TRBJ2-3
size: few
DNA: TGCGCCAGCAGCTCGGGGAGGGCCGATACGCAGTATTTT
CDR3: CASSSGRADTQYF

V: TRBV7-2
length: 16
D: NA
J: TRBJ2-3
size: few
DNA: TGTGCCAGCAGGACCTCATTAGTGGCATCGGCAGATACGCAGTATTTT
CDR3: CASRTSLVASADTQYF

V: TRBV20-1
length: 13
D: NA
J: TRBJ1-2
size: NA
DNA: TGCAGTGCTAAGCAGGCGGCAATTTATGGCTACACCTTC
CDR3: CSAKQAAIYGYTF

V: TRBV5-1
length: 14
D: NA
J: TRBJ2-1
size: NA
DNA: TGCGCCACGGGGGTGGGGAGCTCCTACAATGAGCAGTTCTTC
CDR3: CATGVGSSYNEQFF

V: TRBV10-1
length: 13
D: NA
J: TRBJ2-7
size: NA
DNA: TGCGCCAGCAGTGAGTCTTGGGCCCACGAGCAGTACTTC
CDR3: CASSESWAHEQYF

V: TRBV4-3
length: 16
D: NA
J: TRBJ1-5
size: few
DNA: TGCGCCAGCAGCCAAGAGGTTGGGGCAGGGAATCAGCCCCAGCATTTT
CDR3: CASSQEVGAGNQPQHF

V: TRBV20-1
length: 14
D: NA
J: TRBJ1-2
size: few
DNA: TGCAGTGCTAGAGGGGACCGACCCGCCTATGGCTACACCTTC
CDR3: CSARGDRPAYGYTF

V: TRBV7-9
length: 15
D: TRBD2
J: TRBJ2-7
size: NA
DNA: TGTGCCAGCAGCTCCAGGAGGACTAGCGCCTACGAGCAGTACTTC
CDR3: CASSSRRTSAYEQYF

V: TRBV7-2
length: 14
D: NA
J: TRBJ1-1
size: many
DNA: TGTGCCAGCAGCTTACAGGGAGGGGACACTGAAGCTTTCTTT
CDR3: CASSLQGGDTEAFF

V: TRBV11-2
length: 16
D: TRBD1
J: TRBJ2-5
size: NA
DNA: TGTGCCAGCAGCTTAGGGACAGGGGGTTACCAAGAGACCCAGTACTTC
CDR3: CASSLGTGGYQETQYF

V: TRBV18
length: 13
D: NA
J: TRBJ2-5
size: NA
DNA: TGTGCCAGCTCACAGAATAGGAAAGAGACCCAGTACTTC
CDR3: CASSQNRKETQYF

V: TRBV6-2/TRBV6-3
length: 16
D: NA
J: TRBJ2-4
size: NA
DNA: TGTGCCAGCAGTAACAACAGGGCTTCGAGCAAAAACATTCAGTACTTC
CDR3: CASSNNRASSKNIQYF

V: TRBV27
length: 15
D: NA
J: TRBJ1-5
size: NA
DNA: TGTGCCAGCCGTTCAGGAGGGGCACGCAATCAGCCCCAGCATTTT
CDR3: CASRSGGARNQPQHF

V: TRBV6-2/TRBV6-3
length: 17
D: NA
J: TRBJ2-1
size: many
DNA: TGTGCCAGCAGTTACTCACTCGAGGCGGGGTATTACAATGAGCAGTTCTTC
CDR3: CASSYSLEAGYYNEQFF

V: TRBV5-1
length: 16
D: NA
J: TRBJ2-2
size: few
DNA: TGCGCCAGCAGCCCCCCCCGAGGAGCCGACACCGGGGAGCTGTTTTTT
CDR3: CASSPPRGADTGELFF

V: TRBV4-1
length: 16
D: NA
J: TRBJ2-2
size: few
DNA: TGCGCCAGCAGCCAACTCGGGCGGGCGAACACCGGGGAGCTGTTTTTT
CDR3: CASSQLGRANTGELFF

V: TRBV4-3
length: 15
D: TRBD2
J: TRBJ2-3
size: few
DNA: TGCGCCAGCAGCCAAGATTGGCGGGGGGGCCGTACGCAGTATTTT
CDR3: CASSQDWRGGRTQYF

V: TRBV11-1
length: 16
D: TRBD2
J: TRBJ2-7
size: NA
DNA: TGTGCCAGCAGCTCCACACTAGCGGGCCATCCCTACGAGCAGTACTTC
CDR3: CASSSTLAGHPYEQYF

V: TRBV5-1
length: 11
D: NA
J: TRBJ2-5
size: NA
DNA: TGCGCCAGCAGAATCCAAGAGACCCAGTACTTC
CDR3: CASRIQETQYF

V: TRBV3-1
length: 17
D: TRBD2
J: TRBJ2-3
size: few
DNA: TGTGCCAGCAGCCGGTTAAGCGGGGGGGCCGGGGCAGATACGCAGTATTTT
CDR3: CASSRLSGGAGADTQYF

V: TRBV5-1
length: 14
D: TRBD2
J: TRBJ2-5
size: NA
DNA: TGCGCCAGCAGCTTTGGGACTACACAAGAGACCCAGTACTTC
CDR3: CASSFGTTQETQYF

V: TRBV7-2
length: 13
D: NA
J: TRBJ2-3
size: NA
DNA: TGTGCCAGCAGCCCCATCAGGCCTGGTACGCAGTATTTT
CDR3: CASSPIRPGTQYF

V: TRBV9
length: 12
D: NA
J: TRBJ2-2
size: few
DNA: TGTGCCAGCGAAGCCCTCACCGGGGAGCTGTTTTTT
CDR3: CASEALTGELFF

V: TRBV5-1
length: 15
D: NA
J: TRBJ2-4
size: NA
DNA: TGCGCCAGCGGGAAGGGGTTCGGAGAACCAAACATTCAGTACTTC
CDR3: CASGKGFGEPNIQYF

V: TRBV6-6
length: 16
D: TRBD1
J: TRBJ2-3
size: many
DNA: TGTGCCAGCAGCCTTGGACAGGGGATTCGCACAGATACGCAGTATTTT
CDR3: CASSLGQGIRTDTQYF

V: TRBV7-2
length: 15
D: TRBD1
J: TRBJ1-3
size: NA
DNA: TGTGCCAGCAGCTTTCAGGGGGCGGCTGGAAACACCATATATTTT
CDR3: CASSFQGAAGNTIYF